The table lists the clone carrying this T cell receptor (beta chain) with a few counts. Its antigen is still unknown. The data derive from a study of blood T cells in healthy people across ages. Study observations and caveats: Unsorted PBMCs ruled out conclusive naive versus antigen-experienced comparison. A strong correlation between TCR beta diversity and naive T cell percentage was seen.

This CDR3 comprises 15 residues. The V gene lost 2 bases and the J gene lost 1 base, with 11 bases spanning the gap. Per germline, CDR1 MNHNY and CDR2 SVGAGI (reference sequence). Then a second PCR, running roughly 7 to 12 cycles, was carried out with a sample-barcoded 5' primer and a J-beta primer mix. From the 5' RACE reads, TCRdb called clonotypes with MiXCR, one entry per CDR3 protein. This sample yields about 640,000 distinct CDR3 sequences, of which 58% are seen a single time; approximately 40% belongs to the top ten. This TCR was sampled from a man in his sixties in good health. The chain employs TRBV6-6 and TRBJ2-5, with a weak D call TRBD2 (6 bases). The sequencing sample was made of blood. The CDR3 nucleotides are TGTGCCAGCAGTTACGGGGGACTTTCCCAAGAGACCCAGTACTTC. Residues: CASSYGGLSQETQYF.